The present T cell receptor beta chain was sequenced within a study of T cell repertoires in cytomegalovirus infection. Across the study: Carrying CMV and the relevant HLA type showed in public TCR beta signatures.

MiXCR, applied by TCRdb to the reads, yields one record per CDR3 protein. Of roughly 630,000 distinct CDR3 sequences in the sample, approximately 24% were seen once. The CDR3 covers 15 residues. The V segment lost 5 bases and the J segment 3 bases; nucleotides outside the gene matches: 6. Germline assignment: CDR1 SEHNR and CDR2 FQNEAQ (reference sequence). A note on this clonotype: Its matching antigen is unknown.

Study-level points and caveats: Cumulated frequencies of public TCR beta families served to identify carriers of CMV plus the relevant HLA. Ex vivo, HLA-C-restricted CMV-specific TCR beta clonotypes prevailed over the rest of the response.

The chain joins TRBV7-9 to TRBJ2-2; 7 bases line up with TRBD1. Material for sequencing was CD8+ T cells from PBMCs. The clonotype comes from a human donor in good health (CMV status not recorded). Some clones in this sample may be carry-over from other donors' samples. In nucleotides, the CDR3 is TGTGCCAGCAGCCCGACAGGGAAGTACACCGGGGAGCTGTTTTTT. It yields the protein CASSPTGKYTGELFF.